Sequencing of this T cell receptor beta chain was carried out in a study of CD8 T cells in Susac syndrome. With random hexamers, roughly 0.45 to 1 ug RNA was reverse transcribed. Amplification of TCR beta CDR3 spanned 54 Vbeta and 13 Jbeta via immunoSEQ multiplex PCR. MiXCR, applied by TCRdb to the immunoSEQ multiplex PCR reads, yields one record per CDR3 protein. This table holds 110,000 or so distinct CDR3 sequences, less than 97% found once. FACS enriched CD8+ TEMRA cells, while bulk CD8+ and CD4+ were negatively isolated. V shed 7 bases and J 4 bases; nucleotides not matched to a gene: 8. The CDR3 runs to 13 residues. Germline assignment: CDR1 SQVTM and CDR2 ANQGSEA.

This TCR was sampled from a human donor in good health. Sequenced: CD4+ T cells from PBMCs. The rearrangement links TRBV29-1 to TRBJ1-1; 8 bases match TRBD1. The CDR3 loop reads CSASDRGGTEAFF. The CDR3 DNA follows: TGCAGCGCCTCAGACAGGGGTGGCACTGAAGCTTTCTTT. The variable domain in full, with the rest retrieved from reference TRBV29-1 and TRBJ1-1, is SAVISQKPSRDICQRGTSLTIQCQVDSQVTMMFWYRQQPGQSLTLIATANQGSEATYESGFVIDKFPISRPNLTFSTLTVSNMSPEDSSIYLCSASDRGGTEAFFGQGTRLTVV.